A single sample is the source of the 18 T cell receptor beta chains below, sequenced in a study of blood T cell repertoires in COVID-19. The repertoire was sequenced with immunoSEQ multiplex PCR; TCRdb's copy has only in-frame clones and lacks some. The table includes about 15,000 clones, 65% to 85% detected once. Sequenced: peripheral blood. The receptors originated from a human donor in a cohort sampled during active COVID-19.

The chain has TRBV7-2 and TRBJ1-2; 8 nucleotides match TRBD1. Germline assignment: CDR1 SGHTA and CDR2 FQGNSA. V lost 3 bases to trimming and J lost 8 bases; unmatched junction nucleotides: 8. This CDR3 comprises 14 residues. CDR3 residues: CASSFGQGGSGYTF. The CDR3 region has the DNA TGTGCCAGCAGCTTCGGACAGGGAGGAAGCGGCTACACCTTC.

V usage is TRBV24-1 and J usage is TRBJ2-3, with TRBD2 matching 9 bases. The trim removed 3 bases at V and 6 bases at J, leaving 6 bases unmatched. This CDR3 region has 15 residues. CDR1 is KGHDR and CDR2 is SFDVKD in the germline V gene. In nucleotides, the CDR3 is TGTGCCACCAGTGATCCGGGACTAGCAGTTGATACGCAGTATTTT. Translated, it gives CATSDPGLAVDTQYF.

This chain links TRBV27 with TRBJ2-2, with D perhaps matching TRBD2 (6 bases). V lost 10 bases and J 1 base, leaving 16 bases between the germline ends. This CDR3 is built from 15 residues. Germline V gives CDR1 MNHEY, CDR2 SMNVEV (reference sequence). CDR3 sequence: CATQGGGWNTGELFF. Here the CDR3 DNA reads TGTGCCACCCAGGGAGGCGGGTGGAACACCGGGGAGCTGTTTTTT.

The chain combines TRBV18 with TRBJ1-5, with 8 nucleotides matching TRBD1. There are 13 residues in the CDR3. Looked up from germline, CDR1 is KGHSH and CDR2 is LQKENI. The junction had 3 bases not matched to a gene; V was cut back by 5 bases and J by 6 bases. CDR3 amino acids: CASSTQGAQPQHF. DNA of the CDR3: TGTGCCAGCTCAACGCAGGGGGCTCAGCCCCAGCATTTT.

The rearrangement uses TRBV30 and TRBJ1-2, with D possibly being TRBD1 (6 bases). V lost 2 bases and J lost 6, with 22 bases in between. CDR3 length: 16 amino acids. The germline V gene has CDR1 GTSNPN and CDR2 SVGIG (reference sequence). The CDR3 loop reads CAWSSVGGSGWHGYTF. The CDR3 DNA reads as TGTGCCTGGAGTTCGGTAGGGGGAAGCGGTTGGCATGGCTACACCTTC.

V usage is TRBV3-1 (or the pseudogene TRBV3-2) and J usage is TRBJ1-6; possible D gene TRBD1, 6 bases. Germline V gene lookup returns CDR1 LGHDT and CDR2 YNNKEL (reference sequence). V shed 1 base and J shed 0 bases, with 13 bases lying between them. CDR3 length equals 18 residues. Written as DNA, the CDR3 is TGTGCCAGCAGCCAAGTTCCGGGACAAGGCTCCTATAATTCACCCCTCCACTTT. It yields the protein CASSQVPGQGSYNSPLHF.

The chain carries TRBV4-3 and TRBJ2-7; D is uncertain. The CDR3 is 15 residues long. V lost 3 bases to trimming and J lost 0 bases, with 12 bases between them. The germline gives CDR1 LGHNA, CDR2 YSLEER. The CDR3 DNA reads as TGCGCCAGCAGCCAGGCGACGGCGGACTCCTACGAGCAGTACTTC. It specifies CASSQATADSYEQYF.

This rearrangement joins TRBV15 to TRBJ2-5, with 12 bases identical to TRBD2. J lost 4 bases, V lost 7 bases, and 7 bases had no gene match. Germline CDR1 is LNHNV and CDR2 is YYDKDF (reference sequence). This CDR3 is built from 15 residues. DNA of the CDR3: TGTGCCACCACCTGGACTAGCGGGGCGTCAGAGACCCAGTACTTC. Translating it yields CATTWTSGASETQYF. Full variable domain (rest looked up from reference TRBV15 and TRBJ2-5): DAMVIQNPRYQVTQFGKPVTLSCSQTLNHNVMYWYQQKSSQAPKLLFHYYDKDFNNEADTPDNFQSRRPNTSFCFLDIRSPGLGDTAMYLCATTWTSGASETQYFGPGTRLLVL.

V gene TRBV27 combines with J gene TRBJ2-3; weak D call: TRBD1 (6 bases). Germline V lookup: CDR1 MNHEY, CDR2 SMNVEV (reference sequence). Trimming left V 2 bases short and J 0 bases short, with 12 bases between. The CDR3 length is 16 residues. The chain's CDR3 is CASSLTTGISTDTQYF. Written as DNA, the CDR3 is TGTGCCAGCAGTTTAACCACAGGGATAAGCACAGATACGCAGTATTTT.

The J gene is TRBJ1-5, the V gene TRBV20-1; 7 nucleotides line up with TRBD1. V lost 3 bases, J lost 3 bases, and 2 bases stayed unmatched. The V gene's germline CDR1 is DFQATT and CDR2 SNEGSKA (reference sequence). The CDR3 totals 13 residues. In DNA, the CDR3 is TGCAGTGCTAGTGGGACAGTCAATCAGCCCCAGCATTTT. It codes for CSASGTVNQPQHF.

CDR3 sequence reads: CASSLSSSETQYF. CDR3 nucleotides: TGTGCCAGCAGCTTGTCGTCTTCCGAGACCCAGTACTTC. The chain is built from TRBV5-6 and TRBJ2-5; D gene ambiguous. CDR3 length equals 13 residues. Germline lookup yields CDR1 SGHDT and CDR2 YYEEEE. Trimming left V 1 base short and J 5 bases short, with 9 bases between. Full variable domain (rest looked up from reference TRBV5-6 and TRBJ2-5): DAGVTQSPTHLIKTRGQQVTLRCSPKSGHDTVSWYQQALGQGPQFIFQYYEEEERQRGNFPDRFSGHQFPNYSSELNVNALLLGDSALYLCASSLSSSETQYFGPGTRLLVL.

The chain recombines TRBV5-1 with TRBJ1-3, with 7 bases fitting TRBD1. Germline V CDR1 and CDR2: SGHRS, YFSETQ. The CDR3 loop spans 16 amino acids. V shed 4 bases and J 0 bases; nucleotides not matched to a gene: 7. The DNA for the CDR3 is TGCGCCAGCAGCGCCACAGGGGACCCCTCTGGAAACACCATATATTTT. Its protein product is CASSATGDPSGNTIYF.

This clone was recorded once. The chain couples TRBV27 to TRBJ1-2; no definite D call. The V gene's germline CDR1 is MNHEY and CDR2 SMNVEV (reference sequence). This CDR3 has 13 residues. Trimming pared 2 bases from V and 4 bases from J, leaving 8 bases between. The chain's CDR3 is CASSLVTGYGYTF. CDR3 sequence (DNA): TGTGCCAGCAGTTTAGTAACGGGCTATGGCTACACCTTC.

V usage is TRBV7-8 and J usage is TRBJ1-5; D possibly corresponds to TRBD1 (5 bases). V was cut by 7 bases and J by 0 bases, with 10 bases left in between. From germline, CDR1 is SGHVS and CDR2 FQNEAQ. The CDR3 is made up of 14 amino acids. CDR3 coding DNA: TGTGCCAGCACCTCGGGGGATAGCAATCAGCCCCAGCATTTT. Translation gives CASTSGDSNQPQHF.

The V gene is TRBV2, the J gene TRBJ1-1, with TRBD1 matching 9 bases. The CDR3 has 13 amino acids. With 7 bases clipped from V and 1 base from J, the junction kept 1 base outside the gene matches. Germline V gene lookup returns CDR1 SNHLY and CDR2 FYNNEI. CDR3 loop: CASKGQGNTEAFF. The CDR3 DNA follows: TGTGCCAGCAAGGGACAGGGGAACACTGAAGCTTTCTTT.

The chain combines TRBV5-5 with TRBJ2-7; tentatively, D is TRBD1 (5 bases). Germline CDR1 and CDR2: SGHKS and YYEKEE (reference sequence). The CDR3 runs to 13 residues. The V end lost 2 bases, the J end lost 2 bases, and 8 bases lay between the germline ends. Here the CDR3 reads CASSLQVAYEQYF. The CDR3 bases are TGTGCCAGCAGCTTACAGGTAGCCTACGAGCAGTACTTC.

The chain links TRBV4-3 to TRBJ1-4, with no clear D. V was cut by 0 bases and J by 0 bases, with 5 bases left in between. The CDR3 sequence is 15 residues long. Germline-derived CDR1 and CDR2 are LGHNA and YSLEER. CDR3 in DNA: TGCGCCAGCAGCCAAGAGGCCGCAACTAATGAAAAACTGTTTTTT. As protein: CASSQEAATNEKLFF.

This clone was picked up one time. Written as DNA, the CDR3 is TGTGCCAGCAGGCAGCGTTCCTCCGTAACAGATACGCAGTATTTT. Encoded protein: CASRQRSSVTDTQYF. The chain recombines TRBV6-9 with TRBJ2-3; D gene uncertain. This CDR3 has 15 residues. V was shortened by 6 bases and J by 3 bases, with 16 bases between the two germline ends. CDR1 and CDR2 (germline): MNHGY, SVAAGI.